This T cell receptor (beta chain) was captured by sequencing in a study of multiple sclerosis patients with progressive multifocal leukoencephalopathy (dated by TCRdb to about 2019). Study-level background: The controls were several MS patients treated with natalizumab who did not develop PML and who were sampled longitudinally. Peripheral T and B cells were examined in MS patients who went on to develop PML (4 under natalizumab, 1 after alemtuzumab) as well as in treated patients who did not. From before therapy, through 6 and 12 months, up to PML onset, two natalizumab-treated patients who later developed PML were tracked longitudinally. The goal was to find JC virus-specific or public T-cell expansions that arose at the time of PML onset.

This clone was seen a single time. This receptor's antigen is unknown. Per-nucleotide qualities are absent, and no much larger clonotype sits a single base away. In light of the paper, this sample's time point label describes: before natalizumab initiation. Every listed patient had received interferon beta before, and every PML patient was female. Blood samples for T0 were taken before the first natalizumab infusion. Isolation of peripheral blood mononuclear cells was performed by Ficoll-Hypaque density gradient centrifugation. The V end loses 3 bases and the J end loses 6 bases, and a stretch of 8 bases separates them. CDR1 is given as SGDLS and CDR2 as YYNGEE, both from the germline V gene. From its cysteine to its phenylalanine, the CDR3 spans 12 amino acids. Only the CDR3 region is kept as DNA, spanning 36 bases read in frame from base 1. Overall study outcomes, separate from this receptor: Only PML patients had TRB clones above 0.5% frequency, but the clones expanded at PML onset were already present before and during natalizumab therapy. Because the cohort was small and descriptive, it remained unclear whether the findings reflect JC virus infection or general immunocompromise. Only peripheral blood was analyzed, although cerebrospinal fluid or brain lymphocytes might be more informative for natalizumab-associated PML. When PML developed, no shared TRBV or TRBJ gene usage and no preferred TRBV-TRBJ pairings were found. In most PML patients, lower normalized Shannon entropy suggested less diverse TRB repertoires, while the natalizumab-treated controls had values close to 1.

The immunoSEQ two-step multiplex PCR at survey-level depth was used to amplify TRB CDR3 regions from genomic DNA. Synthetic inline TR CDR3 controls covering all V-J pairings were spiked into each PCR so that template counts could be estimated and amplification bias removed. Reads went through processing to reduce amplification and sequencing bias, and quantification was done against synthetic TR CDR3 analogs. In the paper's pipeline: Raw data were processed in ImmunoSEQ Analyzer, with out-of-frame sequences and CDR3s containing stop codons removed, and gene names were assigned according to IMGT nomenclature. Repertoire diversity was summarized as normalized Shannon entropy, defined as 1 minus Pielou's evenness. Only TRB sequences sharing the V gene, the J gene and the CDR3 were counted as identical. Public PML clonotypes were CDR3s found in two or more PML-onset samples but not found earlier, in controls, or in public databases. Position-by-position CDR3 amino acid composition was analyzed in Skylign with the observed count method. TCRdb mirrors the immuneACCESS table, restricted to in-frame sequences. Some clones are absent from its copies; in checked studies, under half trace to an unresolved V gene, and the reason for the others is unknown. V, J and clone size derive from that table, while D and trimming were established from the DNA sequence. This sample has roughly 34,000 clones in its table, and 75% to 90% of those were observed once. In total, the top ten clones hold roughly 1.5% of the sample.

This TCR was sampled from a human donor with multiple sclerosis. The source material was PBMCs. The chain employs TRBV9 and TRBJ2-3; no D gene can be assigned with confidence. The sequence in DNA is TGTGCCAGCAGCGGACCAGGTGATACGCAGTATTTT. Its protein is CASSGPGDTQYF.